These T cell receptor beta chains were read from a single sample in a study of blood T cell repertoires in COVID-19. The protocol was immunoSEQ multiplex PCR, while the TCRdb copy is restricted to in-frame clones and leaves out a portion. The table has around 300,000 clones, around 86% seen once. Sample: peripheral blood. The receptors derive from a woman in her forties who had recovered from COVID-19. CDR3s include the opening cysteine and the closing phenylalanine or tryptophan. A D gene is named only where the DNA matches it firmly. Size values are once, few and many counts, or a class for expanded clones, and some rows have none.

TRBV5-4	15	TRBD2	few	TRBJ2-7	CASSPGTSGVYEQYF	TGTGCCAGCAGCCCGGGGACTAGCGGGGTCTACGAGCAGTACTTC
TRBV11-3	16	TRBD1	.	TRBJ2-1	CASSLAGQGGYNEQFF	TGTGCCAGCAGCTTAGCCGGACAGGGAGGTTACAATGAGCAGTTCTTC
TRBV2	14	TRBD2	once	TRBJ2-1	CASSPGTSVTEQFF	TGTGCCAGCAGTCCCGGGACTAGCGTTACTGAGCAGTTCTTC
TRBV28	14	TRBD1	.	TRBJ1-2	CASTADRVNYGYTF	TGTGCCAGCACCGCGGACAGGGTAAACTATGGCTACACCTTC
TRBV11-2	14	TRBD1	.	TRBJ1-6	CASSRGTGSSPLHF	TGTGCCAGCAGCCGAGGGACAGGGAGTTCACCCCTCCACTTT
TRBV4-1	16	TRBD2	.	TRBJ2-7	CASSQEFPTSAYEQYF	TGCGCCAGCAGCCAAGAGTTTCCGACTAGCGCATACGAGCAGTACTTC
TRBV25-1	15	.	.	TRBJ2-7	CASSEWGVKGGEQYF	TGTGCCAGCAGTGAGTGGGGGGTCAAAGGAGGCGAGCAGTACTTC
TRBV6-4	14	.	.	TRBJ1-5	CASSVSTSSPPQHF	TGTGCCAGCAGTGTGAGTACCTCTAGCCCGCCCCAGCATTTT
TRBV5-5	11	.	.	TRBJ2-3	CASTRSDTQYF	TGTGCCAGCACCCGTTCAGATACGCAGTATTTT
TRBV5-1	13	.	once	TRBJ1-1	CASSLVEHAEAFF	TGCGCCAGCAGCTTGGTTGAACACGCTGAAGCTTTCTTT
TRBV28	12	.	.	TRBJ2-7	CASSPYSYEQYF	TGTGCCAGCAGCCCCTACTCCTACGAGCAGTACTTC
TRBV27	12	.	.	TRBJ2-3	CASSLSGDTQYF	TGTGCCAGCAGTCTCAGTGGAGATACGCAGTATTTT
TRBV24-1	13	.	.	TRBJ2-7	CATSPDGTTEQYF	TGTGCCACCAGTCCAGACGGAACTACCGAGCAGTACTTC
TRBV30	15	TRBD2	.	TRBJ2-3	CAWRAPGLGTDTQYF	TGTGCCTGGAGGGCTCCGGGACTAGGCACAGATACGCAGTATTTT
TRBV3-1/TRBV3-2	15	.	.	TRBJ1-1	CASCRSDRPNTEAFF	TGTGCCAGCTGCCGATCTGACAGACCGAACACTGAAGCTTTCTTT
TRBV28	15	TRBD1	once	TRBJ2-1	CASSSPGQGAEEQFF	TGTGCCAGCAGTTCGCCGGGACAGGGGGCAGAGGAGCAGTTCTTC
TRBV5-1	18	TRBD2	.	TRBJ2-2	CASSLAPGTSGKGGELFF	TGCGCCAGCAGCCTGGCACCTGGGACTAGCGGGAAAGGCGGGGAGCTGTTTTTT
TRBV2	13	.	.	TRBJ2-5	CASGWGDQETQYF	TGTGCCAGCGGATGGGGGGACCAAGAGACCCAGTACTTC
TRBV15	15	TRBD1	.	TRBJ2-7	CATSSTRQGASEQYF	TGTGCCACCAGCTCCACTAGACAGGGGGCATCCGAGCAGTACTTC
TRBV5-1	15	.	.	TRBJ2-5	CASSLVGADQETQYF	TGCGCCAGCAGCTTGGTTGGGGCAGATCAAGAGACCCAGTACTTC
TRBV5-1	17	.	few	TRBJ1-1	CASSLGGGMGMNTEAFF	TGCGCCAGCAGCTTGGGTGGGGGCATGGGAATGAACACTGAAGCTTTCTTT
TRBV25-1	16	TRBD1	.	TRBJ2-2	CASSVTRDRGTGELFF	TGTGCCAGCAGTGTAACCCGGGACAGGGGCACCGGGGAGCTGTTTTTT
TRBV7-9	17	TRBD2	.	TRBJ2-5	CASSLGRTSGTQETQYF	TGTGCCAGCAGCTTAGGCCGGACTAGCGGAACACAAGAGACCCAGTACTTC
TRBV30	13	.	.	TRBJ2-3	CAWMSVFTDTQYF	TGTGCCTGGATGAGTGTATTCACAGATACGCAGTATTTT
TRBV30	15	TRBD2	.	TRBJ2-2	CANGLAGGLAGELFF	TGTGCCAACGGGCTAGCGGGAGGGCTCGCCGGGGAGCTGTTTTTT
TRBV2	14	TRBD1	few	TRBJ1-6	CASSLDRDTSPLHF	TGTGCCAGCAGCTTGGACAGGGACACTTCACCCCTCCACTTT
TRBV11-2	13	.	.	TRBJ2-1	CASSLIGSNEQFF	TGTGCCAGCAGCTTAATCGGGAGCAATGAGCAGTTCTTC
TRBV7-9	17	TRBD1	.	TRBJ1-1	CASSLSRDRGLNTEAFF	TGTGCCAGCAGCTTAAGCCGGGACAGGGGGCTGAACACTGAAGCTTTCTTT
TRBV24-1	13	.	.	TRBJ1-5	CATSDSGDQPQHF	TGTGCCACCAGTGATTCAGGGGATCAGCCCCAGCATTTT
TRBV2	11	.	.	TRBJ2-2	CASSPSGELFF	TGTGCCAGCAGCCCCAGCGGGGAGCTGTTTTTT
TRBV19	18	.	once	TRBJ1-1	CASSIGTSRRGGRTEAFF	TGTGCCAGTAGTATCGGGACTTCTAGACGGGGGGGCAGGACTGAAGCTTTCTTT
TRBV12-3/TRBV12-4	11	.	few	TRBJ2-1	CASTGLDEQFF	TGTGCCAGCACTGGACTGGATGAGCAGTTCTTC
TRBV9	12	.	once	TRBJ2-7	CASSDLRAGLYF	TGTGCCAGCAGCGACCTCAGGGCGGGATTGTACTTC
TRBV9	15	.	.	TRBJ1-4	CASSVVGGSGEKLFF	TGTGCCAGCAGCGTAGTGGGAGGCTCGGGTGAAAAACTGTTTTTT
TRBV2	13	.	.	TRBJ2-7	CATKGEGAYDQYF	TGTGCCACCAAAGGAGAGGGTGCTTACGACCAGTACTTC
TRBV14	15	TRBD1	.	TRBJ1-2	CASSQVAGQGYGYTF	TGTGCCAGCAGCCAAGTGGCGGGACAGGGCTATGGCTACACCTTC
TRBV5-6	16	.	.	TRBJ1-2	CASSLDSALRTAGYTF	TGTGCCAGCAGCCTGGACAGTGCCCTCCGAACGGCTGGCTACACCTTC
TRBV24-1	14	.	.	TRBJ1-1	CATSARDWDTEAFF	TGTGCCACCTCCGCAAGGGACTGGGACACTGAAGCTTTCTTT
TRBV27	14	TRBD2	.	TRBJ2-7	CASSRLAASYEQYF	TGTGCCAGCAGCCGACTAGCGGCTTCTTACGAGCAGTACTTC
TRBV19	14	TRBD2	.	TRBJ2-3	CASTTSPNTDTQYF	TGTGCCAGTACGACTAGCCCCAACACAGATACGCAGTATTTT
TRBV3-1/TRBV3-2	12	.	.	TRBJ2-7	CASTSGAGEQYF	TGTGCCAGCACCTCTGGAGCGGGCGAGCAGTACTTC
TRBV11-2	17	TRBD2	.	TRBJ2-1	CASSSGTSGTIYNEQFF	TGTGCCAGCAGCTCCGGGACTAGCGGGACGATATACAATGAGCAGTTCTTC
TRBV2	15	TRBD2	.	TRBJ2-5	CASSELLADQETQYF	TGTGCCAGCAGTGAATTACTAGCGGACCAAGAGACCCAGTACTTC
TRBV10-3	12	.	.	TRBJ2-7	CASLGRSYEQYF	TGTGCCTCCCTGGGGCGCTCCTACGAGCAGTACTTC
TRBV12-3/TRBV12-4	12	.	.	TRBJ1-2	CASSFQSYGYTF	TGTGCCAGCAGTTTCCAGTCCTATGGCTACACCTTC
TRBV24-1	15	.	.	TRBJ2-1	CATSDGASSYNEQFF	TGTGCCACCAGTGACGGCGCTAGTTCCTACAATGAGCAGTTCTTC
TRBV18	13	TRBD1	.	TRBJ1-6	CASSTGANSPLHF	TGTGCCAGCTCAACAGGGGCGAATTCACCCCTCCACTTT
TRBV12-3/TRBV12-4	13	TRBD1	.	TRBJ1-2	CASSRQIQGAATF	TGTGCCAGCAGTCGACAAATACAGGGGGCTGCCACCTTC
TRBV7-2	14	TRBD2	.	TRBJ2-7	CASNLAGGTYEQYF	TGTGCCAGCAACTTAGCGGGAGGGACCTACGAGCAGTACTTC
TRBV4-1	14	TRBD2	.	TRBJ2-7	CASSPGLGGYEQYF	TGCGCCAGCAGCCCCGGACTAGGCGGGTACGAGCAGTACTTC
TRBV28	10	.	once	TRBJ2-7	CATHRYEQYF	TGTGCCACCCACCGGTACGAGCAGTACTTC
TRBV3-1/TRBV3-2	15	.	.	TRBJ1-4	CASSDQGQFSEKLFF	TGTGCCAGCAGCGACCAGGGCCAGTTCTCGGAAAAACTGTTTTTT
TRBV2	16	TRBD1	.	TRBJ2-5	CASSRGTGDFQETQYF	TGTGCCAGCAGTCGAGGGACAGGGGACTTCCAAGAGACCCAGTACTTC
TRBV28	15	.	.	TRBJ1-5	CASGALDSYNQPQHF	TGTGCCAGCGGGGCTCTTGACAGTTACAATCAGCCCCAGCATTTT
TRBV19	16	TRBD2	.	TRBJ2-7	CASSTDRLAGVHEQYF	TGTGCCAGTAGTACGGATCGACTAGCGGGAGTCCACGAGCAGTACTTC
TRBV27	15	TRBD2	.	TRBJ2-7	CASSPIGLAEYEQYF	TGTGCCAGCAGTCCTATCGGACTAGCGGAATACGAGCAGTACTTC
TRBV11-2	18	TRBD2	.	TRBJ2-2	CASSPHPSSGRNTGELFF	TGTGCCAGCAGCCCTCACCCCTCGAGCGGGAGGAACACCGGGGAGCTGTTTTTT
TRBV12-5	16	.	.	TRBJ2-5	CASGIPSDGPGETQYF	TGTGCTAGTGGTATCCCCTCGGACGGACCGGGGGAGACCCAGTACTTC
TRBV7-9	17	.	.	TRBJ2-1	CASSLALILRGYNEQFF	TGTGCCAGCAGCTTGGCCCTAATTCTAAGGGGCTACAATGAGCAGTTCTTC
TRBV21-1	17	.	.	TRBJ2-4	CASSKAGSRLTKNIQYF	TGTGCCAGCAGCAAAGCCGGCAGCCGACTAACCAAAAACATTCAGTACTTC